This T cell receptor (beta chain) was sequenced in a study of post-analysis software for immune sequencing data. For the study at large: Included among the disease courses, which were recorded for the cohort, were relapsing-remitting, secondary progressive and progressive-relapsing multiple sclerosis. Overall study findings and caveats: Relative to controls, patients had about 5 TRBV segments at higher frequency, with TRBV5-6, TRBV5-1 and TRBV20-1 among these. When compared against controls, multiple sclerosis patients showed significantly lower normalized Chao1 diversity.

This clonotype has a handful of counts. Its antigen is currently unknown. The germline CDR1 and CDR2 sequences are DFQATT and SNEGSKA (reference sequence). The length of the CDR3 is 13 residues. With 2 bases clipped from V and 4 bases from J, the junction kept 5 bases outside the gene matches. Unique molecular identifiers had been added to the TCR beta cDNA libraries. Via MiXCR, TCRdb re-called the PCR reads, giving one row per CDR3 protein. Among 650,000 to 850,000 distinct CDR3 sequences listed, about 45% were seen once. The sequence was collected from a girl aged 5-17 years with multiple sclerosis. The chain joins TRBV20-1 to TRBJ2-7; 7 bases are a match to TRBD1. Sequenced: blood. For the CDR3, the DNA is TGCAGTGCTAGAATGGACAGGCTTTACGAGCAGTACTTC. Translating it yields CSARMDRLYEQYF.